A single sample is the source of the 22 T cell receptor beta chains below, sequenced in a study of a mutant IDH1 vaccine in newly diagnosed glioma. Time point here: week 23, last vaccination. A single vaccine dose contained 300 ug of mutant IDH1 20-mer peptide, and topical imiquimod was used with it. Generated by immunoSEQ multiplex PCR, the TCRdb table keeps only in-frame clones and is missing some. The table records over 35,000 clones, roughly 79% of them present only once. What these receptors recognize is not known. Sample: PBMCs, taken from a glioma patient whose treatment included an IDH1 peptide vaccine. These receptors were collected from a man between 35 and 55 years old with glioma.

This chain joins TRBV28 and TRBJ2-2; possible D gene TRBD1, 6 bases. The CDR3 loop spans 14 amino acids. CDR1 MDHEN and CDR2 SYDVKM come from the germline V gene. V was pared by 5 bases and J by 3 bases, with 10 bases between. As DNA, the CDR3 is TGTGCCAGCAGTGGACAGCCACACACCGGGGAGCTGTTTTTT. Translated, it gives CASSGQPHTGELFF.

The chain couples TRBV7-2 to TRBJ2-7; the match to TRBD1 covers 8 bases. Germline V gene data show CDR1 as SGHTA and CDR2 as FQGNSA. This CDR3 is 18 amino acids long. V gave up 5 bases and J gave up 0 bases; unmatched junction bases: 15. The CDR3 DNA sequence: TGTGCCAGCAGCCTACACCCGTTGACAGGGGCAAGCTCCTACGAGCAGTACTTC. This translates into CASSLHPLTGASSYEQYF.

The V and J genes are TRBV4-2 and TRBJ2-3; a weak D match, TRBD2 (6 bases). Germline values: CDR1 LGHNA, CDR2 YNFKEQ. Trimming left V 0 bases short and J 5 bases short, with 21 bases between. CDR3 length: 18 amino acids. The CDR3 is CASSQEGSGQLQGDTQYF. The DNA for the CDR3 is TGTGCCAGCAGCCAAGAGGGTAGCGGCCAACTCCAGGGAGATACGCAGTATTTT.

This rearrangement joins TRBV7-2 to TRBJ2-5; a possible D gene is TRBD2 (7 bases). CDR3 length: 14 amino acids. Germline V gives CDR1 SGHTA, CDR2 FQGNSA. The V end was cut by 5 bases, the J end by 1 base, with 11 bases between. In DNA, the CDR3 is TGTGCCAGCAGCGGGGGGGGCCTCCAAGAGACCCAGTACTTC. It is translated as CASSGGGLQETQYF. Using reference TRBV7-2 and TRBJ2-5 for the parts outside the CDR3, the full variable domain is GAGVSQSPSNKVTEKGKDVELRCDPISGHTALYWYRQSLGQGLEFLIYFQGNSAPDKSGLPSDRFSAERTGGSVSTLTIQRTQQEDSAVYLCASSGGGLQETQYFGPGTRLLVL.

This clone was detected only a few times. The chain has TRBV6-1 and TRBJ2-2; 12 bases line up with TRBD2. Germline trimming cut 2 bases from V and 6 bases from J; bases unmatched to any gene: 1. The CDR3 extends over 15 amino acids. CDR1 MNHNS and CDR2 SASEGT come from the germline V gene. The CDR3 DNA sequence: TGTGCCAGCAGTGAACTAGCGGGGGGGCCCGGGGAGCTGTTTTTT. This translates into CASSELAGGPGELFF.

The chain links TRBV18 to TRBJ2-1; 9 nucleotides match TRBD1. The V and J ends lost 5 bases and 4 bases, in that order; junction bases with no gene match: 12. This CDR3 spans 17 amino acids. In germline, CDR1 is KGHSH, CDR2 LQKENI. In DNA, the CDR3 is TGTGCCAGCTCAACTACCGGGACAGGGAATCGGTACAATGAGCAGTTCTTC. It codes for CASSTTGTGNRYNEQFF.

To note about this clone: At one end, the junction sequence differs from germline, possibly due to a read error. The chain is built from TRBV28 and TRBJ1-1, with no clear D. Germline lookup yields CDR1 MDHEN and CDR2 SYDVKM. The CDR3 sequence is 12 residues long. CDR3 protein: CASSLGNSEAFF. The CDR3 bases are TGTGCCAGCAGTTTAGGGAACAGTGAAGCTTTCTTT.

The V call is TRBV11-2, the J call TRBJ2-6; the D gene could be TRBD1 or TRBD2 (6 bases each). This CDR3 is 15 amino acids long. Germline CDR1 and CDR2: SGHAT and FQNNGV. Trimming removed 1 base at V and 4 bases at J, with 8 bases between. For the CDR3, the DNA is TGTGCCAGCAGCTTAGGGGGGGCAGGGGCCAACGTCCTGACTTTC. It yields the protein CASSLGGAGANVLTF.

A few counts support this clone. The chain joins TRBV4-1 to TRBJ1-5; 9 positions agree with TRBD1. The CDR3 consists of 15 residues. Germline values: CDR1 MGHRA, CDR2 YSYEKL. The trim removed 4 bases at V and 3 bases at J, leaving 4 bases unmatched. As DNA, the CDR3 is TGCGCCAGCAGCCTGTGGACAGGGGACAATCAGCCCCAGCATTTT. It is translated as CASSLWTGDNQPQHF.

This sequence joins TRBV4-1 and TRBJ2-7; 12 bases map to TRBD2. Germline-derived CDR1 and CDR2 are MGHRA and YSYEKL. J lost 5 bases, V lost 3 bases, and 14 bases had no gene match. CDR3 length equals 18 residues. CDR3 nucleotides: TGCGCCAGCAGCCAGAGGGACCTAGCGGGAGGGAGAAAGGACGAGCAGTACTTC. Translated: CASSQRDLAGGRKDEQYF.

This chain uses TRBV5-1 with TRBJ1-2; D gene uncertain. V lost 4 bases to trimming and J lost 4 bases, with 14 bases between them. CDR3 size: 14 residues. The germline V gene has CDR1 SGHRS and CDR2 YFSETQ. The DNA of the CDR3 is TGCGCCAGCAGCCTGACGTCGACCTTCTATGGCTACACCTTC. This sequence encodes CASSLTSTFYGYTF.

The V and J genes are TRBV11-3 and TRBJ2-7; 9 bases agree with TRBD1. Germline CDR1 is SGHNT and CDR2 is YENEEA. With V trimmed by 5 bases and J by 6 bases, 11 bases remained unmatched. The CDR3 has 15 residues. The CDR3 loop reads CASSPPGTGLGEQYF. The CDR3 region has the DNA TGTGCCAGCAGCCCCCCCGGGACAGGGTTAGGCGAGCAGTACTTC.

The chain combines TRBV6-1 with TRBJ2-5, with TRBD2 matching over 9 bases. The germline V gene encodes CDR1 MNHNS and CDR2 SASEGT. This CDR3 comprises 15 residues. J was trimmed by 5 bases and V by 3 bases; bases with no gene match: 7. The CDR3 DNA reads TGTGCCAGCAGTGAGTTAGCGGGAGAAGGGGAGACCCAGTACTTC. Translated, it gives CASSELAGEGETQYF.

The chain uses TRBV21-1 and TRBJ2-3. TRBV21-1 is an annotated pseudogene. There are 16 residues in the CDR3. CDR3 amino acids: CASSTRLRAGTDTQYF. CDR3 nucleotides: TGTGCCAGCAGCACACGCTTACGGGCAGGAACAGATACGCAGTATTTT.

The gene calls are TRBV18 and TRBJ1-2, with 7 bases identical to TRBD1. Losses at the gene ends were 3 bases for V and 2 bases for J; bases not matched to a gene: 6. The germline CDR1 and CDR2 sequences are KGHSH and LQKENI. This CDR3 spans 15 amino acids. The CDR3 region has the DNA TGTGCCAGCTCACCTTCACGGACAGGCAACTATGGCTACACCTTC. Protein: CASSPSRTGNYGYTF.

The rearrangement joins TRBV5-1 to TRBJ2-1, with D hard to call. The CDR3 sequence is 14 residues long. With 6 bases removed from V and 15 bases from J, the gap between germline ends came to 25 bases. CDR1 is SGHRS, CDR2 YFSETQ, per germline. This chain's CDR3 is CASKAAVSGPRWFF. CDR3 sequence (DNA): TGCGCCAGCAAGGCGGCGGTGTCCGGGCCTCGTTGGTTCTTC. The variable domain in full, with the rest retrieved from reference TRBV5-1 and TRBJ2-1, is KAGVTQTPRYLIKTRGQQVTLSCSPISGHRSVSWYQQTPGQGLQFLFEYFSETQRNKGNFPGRFSGRQFSNSRSEMNVSTLELGDSALYLCASKAAVSGPRWFFGPGTRLTVL.

The table lists this clone with a few counts. The chain links TRBV19 to TRBJ1-5, with D unclear. This CDR3 contains 13 residues. Trimming shortened V by 9 bases and J by 0 bases, and 9 bases separated the two germline ends. Germline V lookup: CDR1 LNHDA, CDR2 SQIVND (reference sequence). CDR3: CASNPDSNQPQHF. As DNA, the CDR3 is TGTGCCAGCAATCCGGATAGCAATCAGCCCCAGCATTTT.

This clone appeared a single time. This chain joins TRBV7-2 and TRBJ2-1; D is possibly TRBD2 (5 bases). CDR1 is SGHTA, CDR2 FQGNSA, per germline. The CDR3 extends over 15 amino acids. V was trimmed by 3 bases and J by 0 bases, leaving 9 bases between them. CDR3 bases: TGTGCCAGCAGCTTTGAGGGAAGCTCCTACAATGAGCAGTTCTTC. This translates into CASSFEGSSYNEQFF.

J is TRBJ2-5 and V is TRBV4-3; D ambiguous. Trimming took 1 base from V and 3 from J, leaving 12 bases between them. The length of the CDR3 is 15 residues. Germline CDR1 is LGHNA and CDR2 is YSLEER. As DNA, the CDR3 is TGCGCCAGCAGCCAAGTTTGGGCAGCCGAAGAGACCCAGTACTTC. This translates into CASSQVWAAEETQYF.

This clone has only a few counts. In the same sample, other DNA sequences code for this CDR3. J is TRBJ1-2 and V is TRBV6-5, with D unclear. Deletions cut 0 bases from V and 5 bases from J, with 13 bases between. CDR1 MNHEY and CDR2 SVGAGI come from the germline V gene. CDR3 length equals 15 residues. CDR3 nucleotides: TGTGCCAGCAGTTACTCAGAAGGGAGGCTATATGGCTACACCTTC. This encodes CASSYSEGRLYGYTF.

This sequence joins TRBV27 and TRBJ2-7, with 7 bases matching TRBD2. V dropped 3 bases and J dropped 2; count of bases not matched to a gene: 7. This CDR3 is built from 15 residues. Germline V lookup: CDR1 MNHEY, CDR2 SMNVEV (reference sequence). The CDR3 here is CASSLSASGTYEQYF. The CDR3 region has the DNA TGTGCCAGCAGTTTGTCGGCTAGCGGCACCTACGAGCAGTACTTC.

The chain carries TRBV6-1 and TRBJ2-7; D perhaps matches TRBD1 (5 bases). The germline V and J ends were trimmed by 2 bases and 12 bases, with 17 bases remaining between them. Germline V CDR1 and CDR2: MNHNS, SASEGT. The CDR3 consists of 13 residues. CDR3 amino acids: CASSEFFDRKAYF. The CDR3 DNA reads TGTGCCAGCAGTGAATTCTTCGACAGAAAAGCGTACTTC.